A single sample gave rise to the 15 T cell receptor beta chains below, sequenced in a study of T cell repertoires in cytomegalovirus infection. TCRdb re-analysed the reads in MiXCR, keeping a single row per CDR3 protein. The sample lists approximately 1,000,000 distinct CDR3 sequences; about a third were seen once. No antigen has been identified for these receptors. Here the sequenced sample was cultured CD8+ T cells from PBMCs, taken from culture after CMV antigen stimulation. These receptors originate from a human donor in good health (CMV status not recorded). Some clones in this sample may be carry-over from other donors' samples.

In its sample, this clonotype was seen a few times. This sequence joins TRBV7-9 and TRBJ2-7; weak D call: TRBD2 (5 bases). In germline, CDR1 is SEHNR, CDR2 FQNEAQ (reference sequence). Trimming took off 1 base at V and 1 base at J, with 14 bases between the two ends. This CDR3 has 16 residues. The CDR3 sequence is CASSLVRAGRSYEQYF. CDR3 bases: TGTGCCAGCAGCTTAGTTAGGGCGGGCAGATCCTACGAGCAGTACTTC.

This clonotype was counted between two and nine times. The V call is TRBV14, the J call TRBJ2-5; the match to TRBD1 covers 11 bases. V dropped 6 bases and J dropped 5; count of bases not matched to a gene: 14. Per germline, CDR1 SGHDN and CDR2 FVKESK. This CDR3 region has 17 residues. Written as DNA, the CDR3 is TGTGCCAGCAGTCTCGGACAGGGGGCGATTTTATCGGAGACCCAGTACTTC. Encoded protein: CASSLGQGAILSETQYF.

The chain carries TRBV12-3 or TRBV12-4 and TRBJ1-2; 9 bases align to TRBD1. Unmatched junction bases numbered 11, after V lost 4 bases and J lost 8 bases. The CDR3 runs 15 residues. This chain's CDR3 is CASSSSHRGLGGYTF. CDR3 in DNA: TGTGCCAGCAGTTCTTCCCACAGGGGGCTCGGGGGCTACACCTTC.

The chain combines TRBV5-1 with TRBJ2-5; 8 nucleotides agree with TRBD1. The CDR3 contains 15 residues. Germline V gene lookup returns CDR1 SGHRS and CDR2 YFSETQ. The junction had 10 bases not matched to a gene; V was cut back by 4 bases and J by 5 bases. The CDR3 region is CASSPWTGIGETQYF. The CDR3 DNA follows: TGCGCCAGCAGCCCATGGACAGGGATAGGGGAGACCCAGTACTTC.

Many counts were recorded for this clonotype. The chain employs TRBV6-2 or TRBV6-3 and TRBJ2-2; maybe TRBD2 (5 bases). Germline V gene sequence: CDR1 MNHEY, CDR2 SVGEGT. The CDR3 spans 14 residues. The V and J ends lost 5 bases and 6 bases respectively, with 13 bases between them. The CDR3 loop is CASSRTSSSGELFF. Written as DNA, the CDR3 is TGTGCCAGCAGTCGAACGTCTAGCTCCGGGGAGCTGTTTTTT.

The chain carries TRBV10-3 and TRBJ2-3; TRBD2 aligns across 12 bases. The CDR3 length is 17 residues. Trimming took 5 bases from V and 0 from J; bases not matched to a gene: 6. The germline V gene encodes CDR1 ENHRY and CDR2 SYGVKD. The CDR3 loop reads CAISTTSGGLSTDTQYF. The CDR3 DNA is TGTGCCATCAGTACGACTAGCGGGGGCCTTAGCACAGATACGCAGTATTTT.

This chain uses TRBV7-9 with TRBJ2-7, with D tentatively TRBD2 (7 bases). The V end lost 4 bases, the J end lost 1 base, and 11 bases lay between the germline ends. CDR3 length: 14 amino acids. Germline V lookup: CDR1 SEHNR, CDR2 FQNEAQ (reference sequence). CDR3 nucleotides: TGTGCCAGCAGCTCGGCGGGGGCGTCCTACGAGCAGTACGTC. Protein: CASSSAGASYEQYV.

The chain has TRBV7-9 and TRBJ2-5; TRBD2 matches 7 bases. Germline V CDR1 and CDR2: SEHNR, FQNEAQ (reference sequence). J gave up 3 bases and V 4 bases, and 17 bases lay outside the gene matches. CDR3 size: 18 residues. The CDR3, as DNA: TGTGCCAGCAGCTACCCCAGGGAATTGGCTAGCGGTGAAGAGACCCAGTACTTC. Amino acids: CASSYPRELASGEETQYF.

This clonotype was seen a handful of times. The chain is built from TRBV19 and TRBJ2-5; no clear D gene. This CDR3 region has 11 residues. The germline V gene encodes CDR1 LNHDA and CDR2 SQIVND (reference sequence). The V end was cut by 3 bases, the J end by 11 bases, with 10 bases between. CDR3: CASSMSGGQYF. The CDR3 nucleotides read TGTGCCAGTAGTATGTCGGGTGGTCAGTACTTC.

The genes are TRBV7-2 and TRBJ2-4; maybe TRBD1 (6 bases). V lost 5 bases and J lost 7, with 18 bases in between. There are 15 residues in the CDR3. Germline lookup yields CDR1 SGHTA and CDR2 FQGNSA. The CDR3 region is CASSPFTGLGNIQYF. The CDR3 DNA sequence: TGTGCCAGCAGCCCTTTCACAGGGTTGGGGAACATTCAGTACTTC.

This clonotype appeared many times. The chain joins TRBV7-8 to TRBJ2-1, with TRBD2 as a possible D gene (6 bases). Germline-derived CDR1 and CDR2 are SGHVS and FQNEAQ. The CDR3 length is 14 residues. V lost 4 bases and J 13 bases, leaving 20 bases between the germline ends. CDR3 nucleotide sequence: TGTGCCAGCAGCTCGGGCCTAGGGAGGATGGGCCAGTTCTTC. This codes for CASSSGLGRMGQFF.

The sample holds a few counts of this clonotype. CDR3 bases: TGCGCCAGCAGCTTGGCCATCGGGTCGGACTACGAGCAGTACTTC. This translates into CASSLAIGSDYEQYF. The chain links TRBV5-1 to TRBJ2-7; D unclear. CDR1 is SGHRS, CDR2 YFSETQ, per germline. This CDR3 comprises 15 residues. V dropped 0 bases and J dropped 3 bases, with 13 bases sitting between them.

This clonotype was seen only a few times. V and J are TRBV3-1 and TRBJ2-5; a possible D gene is TRBD1 (5 bases). The V gene lost 0 bases and the J gene lost 1 base, with 9 bases spanning the gap. The CDR3 is 15 residues long. The germline V gene encodes CDR1 LGHDT and CDR2 YNNKEL (reference sequence). The CDR3 here is CASSQESTAQETQYF. DNA of the CDR3: TGTGCCAGCAGCCAAGAATCGACAGCCCAAGAGACCCAGTACTTC.

The chain links TRBV11-2 to TRBJ2-3; D is perhaps TRBD1 (6 bases). The V gene lost 4 bases and the J gene lost 2 bases, with 22 bases spanning the gap. Germline loops: CDR1 SGHAT, CDR2 FQNNGV. This CDR3 is built from 18 residues. CDR3 amino acids: CASSSTYTGYGATDTQYF. The CDR3 bases are TGTGCCAGCAGCTCCACGTATACAGGGTATGGTGCCACAGATACGCAGTATTTT.

This chain connects TRBV5-6 to TRBJ1-1; D gene uncertain. The V gene lost 6 bases and the J gene lost 4 bases, with 13 bases spanning the gap. CDR3 size: 13 residues. Germline CDR1 is SGHDT and CDR2 is YYEEEE. CDR3 protein: CASTFRDSTEAFF. CDR3 nucleotide sequence: TGTGCCAGCACTTTTCGGGATTCCACTGAAGCTTTCTTT.